This T cell receptor (beta chain) was recovered during a study of cytomegalovirus exposure and HLA in healthy donors. In its sample, this clone was seen a few times. The PCR employed 60 Vbeta primers together with 13 Jbeta primers. In the original workflow: About 12 million of 70 million to 80 million unique TCR beta chains were shared, per a later count. Data came from immunoSEQ multiplex PCR; TCRdb stores just in-frame clones and leaves some out. The V and J calls and clone size are taken from that table; D and trimming were inferred from the DNA. The table lists more than 150,000 clones, approximately 80% of them singletons. V was clipped by 3 bases and J by 3 bases, with 6 bases between them. CDR1 and CDR2 (germline): MRHNA, SNTAGT. The CDR3 runs 13 residues.

Sample: PBMCs. This receptor was obtained from a boy aged 5-17 years in good health and CMV-seronegative. The V gene is TRBV6-4, the J gene TRBJ1-5; D gene ambiguous. CDR3 loop: CASSERDNQPQHF. Written as DNA, the CDR3 is TGTGCCAGCAGTGAGAGAGACAATCAGCCCCAGCATTTT.